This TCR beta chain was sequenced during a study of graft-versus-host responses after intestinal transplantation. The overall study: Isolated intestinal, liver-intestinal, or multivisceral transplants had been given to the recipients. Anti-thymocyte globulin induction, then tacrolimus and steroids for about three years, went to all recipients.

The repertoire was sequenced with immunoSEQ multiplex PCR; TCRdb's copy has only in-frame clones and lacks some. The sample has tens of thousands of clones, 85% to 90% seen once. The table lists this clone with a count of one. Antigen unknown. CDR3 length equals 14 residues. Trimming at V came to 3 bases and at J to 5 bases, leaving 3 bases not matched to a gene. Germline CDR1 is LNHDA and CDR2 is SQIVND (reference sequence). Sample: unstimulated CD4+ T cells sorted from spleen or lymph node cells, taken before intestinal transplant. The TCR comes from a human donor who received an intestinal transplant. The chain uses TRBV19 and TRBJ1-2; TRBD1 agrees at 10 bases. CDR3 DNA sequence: TGTGCCAGTAGTATCCCGGACAGGGGGTATGGCTACACCTTC. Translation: CASSIPDRGYGYTF.